Sequencing of this T cell receptor (beta chain) was carried out in a study of blood T cell repertoires in COVID-19. Here immunoSEQ multiplex PCR was the method, and the copy in TCRdb shows in-frame clones only, minus some. The profile shows tens of thousands of clones, more than 80% of them singletons. Germline values: CDR1 SNHLY, CDR2 FYNNEI. The ends were cut back, 3 bases at V and 2 bases at J, with 11 bases in the middle. The CDR3 runs to 15 residues. V and J are TRBV2 and TRBJ1-3; a possible D gene is TRBD1 (5 bases). The sequencing input was peripheral blood. The receptor's source is a human donor in a cohort sampled during active COVID-19. The CDR3 is CASSEAGLAGNTIYF. The CDR3 DNA follows: TGTGCCAGCAGTGAGGCGGGGCTCGCTGGAAACACCATATATTTT.